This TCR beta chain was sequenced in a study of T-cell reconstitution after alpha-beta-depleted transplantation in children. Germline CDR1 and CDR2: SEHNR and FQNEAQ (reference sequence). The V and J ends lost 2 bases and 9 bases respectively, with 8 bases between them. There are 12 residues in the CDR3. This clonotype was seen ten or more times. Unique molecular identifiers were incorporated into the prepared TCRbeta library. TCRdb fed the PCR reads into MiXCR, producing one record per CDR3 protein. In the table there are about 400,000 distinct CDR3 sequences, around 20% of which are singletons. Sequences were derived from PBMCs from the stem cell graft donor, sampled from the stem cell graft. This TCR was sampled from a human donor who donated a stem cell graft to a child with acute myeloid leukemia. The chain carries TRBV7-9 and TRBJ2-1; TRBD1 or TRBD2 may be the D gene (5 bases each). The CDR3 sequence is CASSLLRGEQFF. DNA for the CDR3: TGTGCCAGCAGCTTACTGAGGGGTGAGCAGTTCTTC.